The 10 T cell receptor beta chains reported below all come from one sample, sequenced in a study of PD-1 blockade in classical Hodgkin lymphoma. The method was immunoSEQ multiplex PCR; TCRdb's version includes in-frame clones alone and lacks a portion of them. The table has about 30,000 clones, about 91% seen once. Relapse after autologous stem cell transplantation occurred in every patient, and brentuximab vedotin exposure varied. Thawed PBMCs underwent magnetic negative selection to obtain purified CD8+ T cells. The starting material was CD8+ T cells from blood, obtained at baseline. The receptors here all came from a human donor with classical Hodgkin lymphoma.

The V and J genes are TRBV21-1 and TRBJ1-4; the D call of TRBD1 is as the table states it, not checked on the DNA. TRBV21-1 is a recognized pseudogene. The CDR3 spans 15 residues. CDR3 in DNA: TGTGCCAGCAGCTCCCGGGACAGGGTGTGTGAAAAACTGTTTTTT. Its protein is CASSSRDRVCEKLFF.

As DNA, the CDR3 is TGTGCCAGCAGCTCCGGACGGCTACTCATGAACACTGAAGCTTTCTTT. It codes for CASSSGRLLMNTEAFF. The chain is built from TRBV7-9 and TRBJ1-1; D call uncertain. V was pared by 4 bases and J by 0 bases, with 15 bases between. The V gene's germline CDR1 is SEHNR and CDR2 FQNEAQ (reference sequence). The CDR3 contains 16 residues.

Here the CDR3 reads CASSFSGVSMNTEAFF. CDR3 DNA: TGTGCCAGCAGTTTCTCAGGGGTTTCAATGAACACTGAAGCTTTCTTT. The chain is built from TRBV27 and TRBJ1-1; a possible D gene is TRBD1 (6 bases). The germline CDR1 and CDR2 sequences are MNHEY and SMNVEV (reference sequence). The CDR3 totals 16 residues. V was cut by 3 bases and J by 0 bases, with 14 bases left in between.

The chain recombines TRBV4-1 with TRBJ2-7; D gene ambiguous. The germline gives CDR1 MGHRA, CDR2 YSYEKL. V was pared by 0 bases and J by 0 bases, with 6 bases between. The length of the CDR3 is 14 residues. CDR3 sequence reads: CASSQEPDSYEQYF. The CDR3 nucleotides are TGCGCCAGCAGCCAAGAGCCGGACTCCTACGAGCAGTACTTC.

This clone was seen just once. This chain joins TRBV4-1 and TRBJ1-4; D ambiguous. Per germline, CDR1 MGHRA and CDR2 YSYEKL. This CDR3 spans 18 amino acids. With 0 bases removed from V and 4 bases from J, the gap between germline ends came to 18 bases. CDR3 nucleotide sequence: TGCGCCAGCAGCCAAGATCTCGAAGAGGGAGGCTTTAATGAAAAACTGTTTTTT. This translates into CASSQDLEEGGFNEKLFF.

The V gene is TRBV19, the J gene TRBJ1-1; D may be TRBD1 (5 bases). This CDR3 has 14 amino acids. Germline lookup yields CDR1 LNHDA and CDR2 SQIVND (reference sequence). V was shortened by 3 bases and J by 3 bases, with 11 bases between the two germline ends. The CDR3, as DNA: TGTGCCAGTAGTATCGGGGGGTTTGACACTGAAGCTTTCTTT. Its protein product is CASSIGGFDTEAFF.

The chain is built from TRBV4-1 and TRBJ1-2, with D maybe TRBD1 (5 bases). The CDR3 is 15 amino acids. Per germline, CDR1 MGHRA and CDR2 YSYEKL. Trimming left V 2 bases short and J 4 bases short, with 14 bases between. The CDR3 reads CASSQIWGKGYGYTF. CDR3 in DNA: TGCGCCAGCAGCCAAATCTGGGGGAAGGGCTATGGCTACACCTTC.

This chain connects TRBV25-1 to TRBJ2-1; 7 nucleotides line up with TRBD1. CDR1 MGHDK and CDR2 SYGVNS come from the germline V gene. V shed 5 bases, J shed 4 bases, and the junction held 8 bases outside the gene matches. The CDR3 totals 15 residues. The CDR3 coding sequence is TGTGCCAGCAGTTCCCAGGGGGTCCGATACAATGAGCAGTTCTTC. Protein product: CASSSQGVRYNEQFF.

CDR3 in amino acids: CASSQVRMGTDGEYEKLFF. DNA for the CDR3: TGCGCCAGCAGCCAAGTTCGAATGGGGACAGACGGGGAATATGAAAAACTGTTTTTT. The chain uses TRBV4-1 and TRBJ1-4; TRBD1 matches 7 bases. Germline lookup yields CDR1 MGHRA and CDR2 YSYEKL. The CDR3 is 19 amino acids. V lost 1 base and J lost 6; bases outside the gene matches: 17.

This clone was picked up one time. The V gene is TRBV28, the J gene TRBJ1-5, with 9 positions matching TRBD1. The V gene's germline CDR1 is MDHEN and CDR2 SYDVKM. J was trimmed by 1 base and V by 6 bases; bases with no gene match: 4. This CDR3 spans 15 amino acids. The chain's CDR3 is CASSRDRASNQPQHF. The DNA of the CDR3 is TGTGCCAGCAGCAGGGACAGGGCCAGCAATCAGCCCCAGCATTTT.